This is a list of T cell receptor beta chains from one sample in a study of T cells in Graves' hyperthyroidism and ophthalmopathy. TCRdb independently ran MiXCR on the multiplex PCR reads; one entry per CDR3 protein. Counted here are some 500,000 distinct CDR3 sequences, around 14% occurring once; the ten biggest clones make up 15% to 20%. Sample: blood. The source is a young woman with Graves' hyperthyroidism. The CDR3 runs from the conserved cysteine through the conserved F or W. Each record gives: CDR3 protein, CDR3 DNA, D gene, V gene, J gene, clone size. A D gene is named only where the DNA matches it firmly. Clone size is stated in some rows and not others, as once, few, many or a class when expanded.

cdr3_aa: CASSLRRDNGETQYF
cdr3_nt: TGTGCCAGCAGTTTAAGGAGGGACAATGGAGAGACCCAGTACTTC
d_call: .
v_call: TRBV27
j_call: TRBJ2-5
clone_size: few

cdr3_aa: CASSRKGVDKGGRVDTEAFF
cdr3_nt: TGCGCCAGCAGCCGAAAGGGGGTAGACAAGGGGGGCCGAGTGGACACTGAAGCTTTCTTT
d_call: .
v_call: TRBV4-1
j_call: TRBJ1-1
clone_size: .

cdr3_aa: CASSLSHILGETQYF
cdr3_nt: TGTGCCAGCAGTTTATCCCACATTTTGGGAGAGACCCAGTACTTC
d_call: .
v_call: TRBV27
j_call: TRBJ2-5
clone_size: many

cdr3_aa: CASSPRTSGSVFGNEQFF
cdr3_nt: TGTGCCAGTAGTCCCCGGACTAGCGGGAGTGTGTTTGGCAATGAGCAGTTCTTC
d_call: TRBD2
v_call: TRBV19
j_call: TRBJ2-1
clone_size: few

cdr3_aa: CAWSVLGGANEKLFF
cdr3_nt: TGTGCCTGGAGTGTACTAGGGGGAGCGAATGAAAAACTGTTTTTT
d_call: .
v_call: TRBV30
j_call: TRBJ1-4
clone_size: few

cdr3_aa: CASRESSYEQYF
cdr3_nt: TGTGCCAGCAGAGAGTCCAGCTACGAGCAGTACTTC
d_call: .
v_call: TRBV2
j_call: TRBJ2-7
clone_size: many

cdr3_aa: CSVDKTGGSGNTIYF
cdr3_nt: TGCAGCGTTGACAAGACAGGGGGCTCTGGAAACACCATATATTTT
d_call: TRBD1
v_call: TRBV29-1
j_call: TRBJ1-3
clone_size: few

cdr3_aa: CASRAGRDPLTGELFF
cdr3_nt: TGTGCCAGCAGGGCGGGTCGGGACCCCCTCACCGGGGAGCTGTTTTTT
d_call: .
v_call: TRBV2
j_call: TRBJ2-2
clone_size: many

cdr3_aa: CSASSIDPGARNEQFF
cdr3_nt: TGCAGTGCTAGCTCAATAGACCCGGGAGCACGAAATGAGCAGTTCTTC
d_call: .
v_call: TRBV20-1
j_call: TRBJ2-1
clone_size: many

cdr3_aa: CASRSRRAKSTEAFF
cdr3_nt: TGTGCCAGCAGATCTCGGAGGGCTAAAAGCACTGAAGCTTTCTTT
d_call: .
v_call: TRBV28
j_call: TRBJ1-1
clone_size: many

cdr3_aa: CASSLGGTAPYEQYF
cdr3_nt: TGTGCCAGCAGCTTGGGGGGGACGGCCCCCTACGAGCAGTACTTC
d_call: TRBD2
v_call: TRBV7-8
j_call: TRBJ2-7
clone_size: many

cdr3_aa: CASSTRDLVNEQFF
cdr3_nt: TGTGCCAGCAGCACCCGGGACCTCGTCAATGAGCAGTTCTTC
d_call: .
v_call: TRBV11-3
j_call: TRBJ2-1
clone_size: many

cdr3_aa: CSARDGTSGRMSYNEQFF
cdr3_nt: TGCAGTGCTAGAGATGGGACTAGCGGGAGGATGTCCTACAATGAGCAGTTCTTC
d_call: TRBD2
v_call: TRBV20-1
j_call: TRBJ2-1
clone_size: many

cdr3_aa: CSARDELAGGTGELFF
cdr3_nt: TGCAGTGCTAGAGATGAGTTGGCGGGAGGAACCGGGGAGCTGTTTTTT
d_call: TRBD2
v_call: TRBV20-1
j_call: TRBJ2-2
clone_size: .

cdr3_aa: CASSLPSSYGYTF
cdr3_nt: TGTGCCAGCAGTTTACCTTCCAGCTATGGCTACACCTTC
d_call: .
v_call: TRBV12-3/TRBV12-4
j_call: TRBJ1-2
clone_size: many

cdr3_aa: CSAKLAGVDYNEQFF
cdr3_nt: TGCAGCGCTAAACTAGCGGGGGTGGATTACAATGAGCAGTTCTTC
d_call: TRBD2
v_call: TRBV20-1
j_call: TRBJ2-1
clone_size: .

cdr3_aa: CASSQAGGKGGYTF
cdr3_nt: TGCGCCAGCAGCCAAGCTGGGGGTAAAGGCGGCTACACCTTC
d_call: .
v_call: TRBV4-1
j_call: TRBJ1-2
clone_size: many

cdr3_aa: CASSLRLHNEQFF
cdr3_nt: TGTGCCAGCAGTTTAAGACTCCACAATGAGCAGTTCTTC
d_call: .
v_call: TRBV12-3/TRBV12-4
j_call: TRBJ2-1
clone_size: many

cdr3_aa: CAISEKFEAFF
cdr3_nt: TGTGCCATCAGTGAGAAGTTTGAAGCTTTCTTT
d_call: .
v_call: TRBV10-3
j_call: TRBJ1-1
clone_size: once

cdr3_aa: CASSQGTSGRAGELFF
cdr3_nt: TGTGCCAGCAGCCAAGGGACTAGCGGAAGAGCCGGGGAGCTGTTTTTT
d_call: TRBD2
v_call: TRBV14
j_call: TRBJ2-2
clone_size: many

cdr3_aa: CASSLYVGSNNQPQHF
cdr3_nt: TGTGCCAGCAGCCTTTATGTCGGAAGTAACAATCAGCCCCAGCATTTT
d_call: .
v_call: TRBV7-9
j_call: TRBJ1-5
clone_size: .

cdr3_aa: CASSATRYEQYF
cdr3_nt: TGTGCCAGCAGCGCCACTCGATACGAGCAGTACTTC
d_call: .
v_call: TRBV11-3
j_call: TRBJ2-7
clone_size: many

cdr3_aa: CSASPGARTGELFF
cdr3_nt: TGCAGTGCTAGTCCGGGGGCTCGAACCGGGGAGCTGTTTTTT
d_call: .
v_call: TRBV20-1
j_call: TRBJ2-2
clone_size: .

cdr3_aa: CASRTGENYGYTF
cdr3_nt: TGTGCCAGCAGGACAGGGGAAAACTATGGCTACACCTTC
d_call: TRBD1
v_call: TRBV6-1
j_call: TRBJ1-2
clone_size: many

cdr3_aa: CASSDLDRGDF
cdr3_nt: TGTGCCAGCAGTGATTTGGACAGGGGAGATTTT
d_call: TRBD1
v_call: TRBV6-1
j_call: TRBJ1-3
clone_size: few